This T cell receptor (beta chain) was captured by sequencing in a study of T cells in localized non-small cell lung cancer. Here immunoSEQ multiplex PCR was the method, and the copy in TCRdb shows in-frame clones only, minus some. The sample has 3,000 or so clones; around 30% are singletons. The sequence derives from a man aged 40 to 69 with stage I lung adenocarcinoma. Sequences were derived from lung tumor tissue, sampled before any cancer treatment.

The CDR3 coding sequence is TGTGCCAGTAGTCGGGACACCATTGGAAACACCATATATTTT. Protein: CASSRDTIGNTIYF. The J gene is TRBJ1-3, the V gene TRBV19, with D perhaps matching TRBD1 (6 bases). The V end lost 5 bases, the J end lost 3 bases, and 11 bases lay between the germline ends. Germline V gene lookup returns CDR1 LNHDA and CDR2 SQIVND (reference sequence). This CDR3 spans 14 amino acids.